The source of this TCR beta chain is a study of T cell changes during pregnancy in multiple sclerosis. Clones were read by immunoSEQ multiplex PCR, and TCRdb kept only the in-frame ones, dropping some. Of under 80,000 clones in the sample, 80% to 95% were seen once. The CDR3 extends over 15 amino acids. Germline assignment: CDR1 SEHNR and CDR2 FQNEAQ (reference sequence). V was pared by 1 base and J by 7 bases, with 7 bases of the junction left unmatched. The genes are TRBV7-9 and TRBJ2-1; 7 bases are shared with TRBD2. The sample in question was peripheral blood, obtained after pregnancy. This TCR was recovered from a female donor in good health, enrolled as a control in a pregnancy study. CDR3 in amino acids: CASSLVEGGPNEQFF. The CDR3 DNA follows: TGTGCCAGCAGCTTAGTGGAGGGAGGGCCGAATGAGCAGTTCTTC.